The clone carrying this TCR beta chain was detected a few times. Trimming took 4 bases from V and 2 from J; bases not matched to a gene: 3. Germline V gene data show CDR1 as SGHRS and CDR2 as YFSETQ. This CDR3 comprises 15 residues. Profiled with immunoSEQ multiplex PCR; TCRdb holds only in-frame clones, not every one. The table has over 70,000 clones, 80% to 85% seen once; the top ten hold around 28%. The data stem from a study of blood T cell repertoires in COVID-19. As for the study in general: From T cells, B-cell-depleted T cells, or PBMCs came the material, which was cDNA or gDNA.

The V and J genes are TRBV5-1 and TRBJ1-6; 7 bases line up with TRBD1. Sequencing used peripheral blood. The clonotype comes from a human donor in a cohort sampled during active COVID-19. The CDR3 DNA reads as TGCGCCAGCAGCGGGGGACAGACCTATAATTCACCCCTCCACTTT. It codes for CASSGGQTYNSPLHF.